The 14 T cell receptor beta chains below were found in one sample sequenced in a study of prognosis after radiotherapy for stage I lung cancer. Two-round multiplex PCR amplified TCR beta CDR3 from genomic DNA. Gene-specific primers for each TRBV and TRBJ gene drove first-round PCR. TCRdb passed the multiplex PCR reads through MiXCR, listing each CDR3 protein once. The repertoire holds approximately 14,000 distinct CDR3 sequences, with about 50% as singletons. Here the sequenced sample was PBMCs, taken before or after stereotactic body radiation therapy (not recorded which). The origin of the receptors is a donor at least 50 years old with non-small cell lung cancer.

This clonotype was counted ten times or more. The J gene is TRBJ2-3, the V gene TRBV6-4; the D gene is possibly TRBD1 (5 bases). Germline CDR1 is MRHNA and CDR2 is SNTAGT. The ends were cut back, 4 bases at V and 0 bases at J, with 11 bases in the middle. CDR3 length: 15 residues. The CDR3 DNA reads TGTGCCAGCAGTGTATCAGGGATAAGCACAGATACGCAGTATTTT. This translates into CASSVSGISTDTQYF.

Comment on this clonotype: A far larger clone is one base from this, pointing to a likely read error. The chain carries TRBV19 and TRBJ1-3, with TRBD1 as a possible D gene (5 bases). CDR3 length: 18 amino acids. Germline lookup yields CDR1 LNHDA and CDR2 SQIVND (reference sequence). The CDR3 loop is CASSPFWDPRGSGDTIYF. In DNA, the CDR3 is TGTGCCAGCAGCCCTTTTTGGGACCCTCGGGGGTCTGGAGACACCATATATTTT.

On this clonotype itself: One base separates it from a far larger clone, so it is likely a read error. The V call is TRBV7-9, the J call TRBJ2-2, with TRBD2 matching 8 bases. Germline-derived CDR1 and CDR2 are SEHNR and FQNEAQ (reference sequence). This CDR3 contains 15 residues. With V trimmed by 7 bases and J by 3 bases, 7 bases remained unmatched. The CDR3 here is CASKRAGVYTGELFF. CDR3 sequence (DNA): TGTGCCAGCAAGAGAGCGGGAGTGTACACCGGGGAGCTGTTTTTT.

In this sample, this clonotype turned up many times. The chain couples TRBV5-1 to TRBJ2-3, with unresolved D. The CDR3 is 12 residues long. CDR1 and CDR2 (germline): SGHRS, YFSETQ. Trimming removed 1 base from V and 4 bases from J, with 4 bases in between. The CDR3 DNA reads as TGCGCCAGCAGCTTGTTCGCAGATACGCAGTATTTT. Its protein is CASSLFADTQYF. The variable domain in full, completed from reference TRBV5-1 and TRBJ2-3, reads KAGVTQTPRYLIKTRGQQVTLSCSPISGHRSVSWYQQTPGQGLQFLFEYFSETQRNKGNFPGRFSGRQFSNSRSEMNVSTLELGDSALYLCASSLFADTQYFGPGTRLTVL.

Points on this clonotype: A read error may produce the germline difference seen at one junction end. The chain carries TRBV11-2 and TRBJ1-5, with D maybe TRBD1 (6 bases). The CDR3 is 14 amino acids. Germline V gene data show CDR1 as SGHAT and CDR2 as FQNNGV. The CDR3 reads CASSLLGADQPHHF. CDR3 nucleotides: TGTGCCAGCAGCTTGTTGGGGGCGGATCAGCCCCATCATTTT.

Comments on this clonotype: This likely stems from a read error, as it lies one base from a far larger clone. This chain links TRBV6-8 with TRBJ1-3; D might be TRBD1 (6 bases). Per germline, CDR1 MNHGY and CDR2 SAAAGT. V dropped 5 bases and J dropped 4 bases, with 24 bases sitting between them. The CDR3 consists of 18 residues. The CDR3 region is CASSENLGTWGFGNTIYF. The CDR3 DNA reads TGTGCCAGCAGTGAGAACCTGGGGACATGGGGTTTCGGAAACACCATATATTTT.

Details on this clonotype: A much larger clone is a single base away; this may be a read error. This chain uses TRBV5-4 with TRBJ1-2, with D hard to call. CDR1 and CDR2 (germline): SGHNT, YYREEE (reference sequence). Trimming stripped 0 bases from V and 9 bases from J, with 12 bases between. This CDR3 spans 13 amino acids. The DNA for the CDR3 is TGTGCCAGCAGCTTGGAGGCAGCTCAATGCTACACCTTC. It is translated as CASSLEAAQCYTF.

The gene calls are TRBV6-2 or TRBV6-3 and TRBJ2-1; D is uncertain. The CDR3 covers 14 residues. Per the germline V gene, CDR1 is MNHEY and CDR2 is SVGEGT. Deletions cut 8 bases from V and 7 bases from J, with 18 bases between. DNA for the CDR3: TGTGCCAGCCCGGATGAGCTGGGTTGTAATGAGCAGTTCTTC. This gives the protein CASPDELGCNEQFF.

This clonotype was picked up many times. V usage is TRBV18 and J usage is TRBJ2-1, with D perhaps matching TRBD2 (6 bases). This CDR3 spans 14 amino acids. Looked up from germline, CDR1 is KGHSH and CDR2 is LQKENI. V lost 3 bases and J lost 7, with 13 bases in between. The CDR3 nucleotides are TGTGCCAGCTCACCGGCGGGGCCGGGGAATGAGCAGTTCTTC. Its translation: CASSPAGPGNEQFF.

The chain is built from TRBV11-1 and TRBJ2-7; TRBD1 matches at 10 bases. The CDR3 has 16 residues. Germline V gives CDR1 SGHAT, CDR2 FQDESV (reference sequence). The trim removed 1 base at V and 7 bases at J, leaving 10 bases unmatched. The CDR3 DNA reads TGTGCCAGCAGCTTAGTTGGGACAGGGGTCGCCGATGAGCAGTACTTC. Translation gives CASSLVGTGVADEQYF. Drawing the rest from reference TRBV11-1 and TRBJ2-7, the complete variable domain is EAEVAQSPRYKITEKSQAVAFWCDPISGHATLYWYRQILGQGPELLVQFQDESVVDDSQLPKDRFSAERLKGVDSTLKIQPAELGDSAMYLCASSLVGTGVADEQYFGPGTRLTVT.

This clonotype was detected only a few times. The chain links TRBV6-1 to TRBJ2-3; 9 bases are a match to TRBD1. This CDR3 contains 13 residues. Losses at the gene ends were 8 bases for V and 5 bases for J; bases not matched to a gene: 5. Germline V gives CDR1 MNHNS, CDR2 SASEGT. CDR3 sequence reads: CASGDRERDTQYF. The CDR3 DNA sequence: TGTGCCAGCGGGGACAGGGAGAGAGATACGCAGTATTTT.

V gene TRBV7-2 combines with J gene TRBJ1-5; D may be TRBD1 (5 bases). The CDR3 contains 13 residues. The germline gives CDR1 SGHTA, CDR2 FQGNSA. V lost 5 bases and J lost 3, with 8 bases in between. The CDR3 reads CASSRQFNQPQHF. In DNA form, the CDR3 reads TGTGCCAGCAGCAGACAGTTCAATCAGCCCCAGCATTTT.

This rearrangement joins TRBV6-2 or TRBV6-3 to TRBJ1-6; tentatively, D is TRBD1 (6 bases). The germline V gene has CDR1 MNHEY and CDR2 SVGEGT. The CDR3 has 15 amino acids. Trimming took 8 bases from V and 11 from J, leaving 22 bases between them. Here the CDR3 DNA reads TGTGCCAGCGGTAATCAACAGGGAAAGGGTGCACCCCTCCACTTT. Translating gives CASGNQQGKGAPLHF.

This chain joins TRBV7-6 and TRBJ2-1; D gene ambiguous. The germline V gene encodes CDR1 SGHVS and CDR2 FNYEAQ. The CDR3 totals 15 residues. The V gene lost 11 bases and the J gene lost 0 bases, with 17 bases spanning the gap. The DNA for the CDR3 is TGTGCCTCTCGTCGTGGGTCCGGCTCCTACAATGAGCAGTTCTTC. As protein: CASRRGSGSYNEQFF.